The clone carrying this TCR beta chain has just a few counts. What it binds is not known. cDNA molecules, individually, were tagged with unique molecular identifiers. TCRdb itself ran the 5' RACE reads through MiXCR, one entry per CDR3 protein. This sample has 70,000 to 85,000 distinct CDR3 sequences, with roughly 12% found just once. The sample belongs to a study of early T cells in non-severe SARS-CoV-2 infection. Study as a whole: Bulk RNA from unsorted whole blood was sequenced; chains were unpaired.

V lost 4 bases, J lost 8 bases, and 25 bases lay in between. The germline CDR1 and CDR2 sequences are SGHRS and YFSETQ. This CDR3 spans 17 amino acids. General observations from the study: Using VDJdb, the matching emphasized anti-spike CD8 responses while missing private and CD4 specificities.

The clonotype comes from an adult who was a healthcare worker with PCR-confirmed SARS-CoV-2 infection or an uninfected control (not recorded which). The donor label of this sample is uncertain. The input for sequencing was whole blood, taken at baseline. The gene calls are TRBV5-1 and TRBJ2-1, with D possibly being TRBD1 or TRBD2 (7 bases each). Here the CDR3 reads CASSPIAGRGGMDEQFF. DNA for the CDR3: TGCGCCAGCAGCCCCATAGCGGGCAGGGGGGGAATGGATGAGCAGTTCTTC. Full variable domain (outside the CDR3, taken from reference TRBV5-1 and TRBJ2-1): KAGVTQTPRYLIKTRGQQVTLSCSPISGHRSVSWYQQTPGQGLQFLFEYFSETQRNKGNFPGRFSGRQFSNSRSEMNVSTLELGDSALYLCASSPIAGRGGMDEQFFGPGTRLTVL.